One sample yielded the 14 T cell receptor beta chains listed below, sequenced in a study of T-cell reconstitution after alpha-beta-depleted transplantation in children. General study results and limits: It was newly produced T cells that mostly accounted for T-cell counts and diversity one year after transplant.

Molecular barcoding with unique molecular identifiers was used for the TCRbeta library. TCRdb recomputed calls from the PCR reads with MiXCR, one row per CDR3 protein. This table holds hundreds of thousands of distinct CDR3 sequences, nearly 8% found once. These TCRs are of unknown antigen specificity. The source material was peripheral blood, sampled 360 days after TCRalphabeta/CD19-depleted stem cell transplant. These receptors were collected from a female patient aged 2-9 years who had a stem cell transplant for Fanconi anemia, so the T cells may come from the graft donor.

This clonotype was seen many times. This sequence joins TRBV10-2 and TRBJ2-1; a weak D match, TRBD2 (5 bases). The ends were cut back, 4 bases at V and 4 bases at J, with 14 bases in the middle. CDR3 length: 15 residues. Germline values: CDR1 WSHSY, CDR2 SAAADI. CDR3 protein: CASSGASRGYNEQFF. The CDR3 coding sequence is TGCGCCAGCAGTGGCGCTAGTCGGGGATACAATGAGCAGTTCTTC.

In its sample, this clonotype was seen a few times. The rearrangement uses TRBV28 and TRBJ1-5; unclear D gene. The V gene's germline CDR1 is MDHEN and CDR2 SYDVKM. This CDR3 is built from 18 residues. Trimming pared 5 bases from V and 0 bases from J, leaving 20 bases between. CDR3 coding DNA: TGTGCCAGCAGTACTCAAAGGGAGTCTCATTATAGCAATCAGCCCCAGCATTTT. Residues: CASSTQRESHYSNQPQHF.

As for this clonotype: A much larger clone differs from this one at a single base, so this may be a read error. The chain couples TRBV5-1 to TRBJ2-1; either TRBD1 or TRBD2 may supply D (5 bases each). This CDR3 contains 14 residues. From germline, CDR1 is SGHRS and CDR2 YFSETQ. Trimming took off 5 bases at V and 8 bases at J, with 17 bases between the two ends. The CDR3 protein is CASRRWGCIDEQFF. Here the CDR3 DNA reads TGCGCCAGCAGACGGTGGGGGTGCATAGATGAGCAGTTCTTC.

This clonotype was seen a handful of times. This CDR3 is CSARQPYSNQPQHF. DNA of the CDR3: TGCAGTGCGAGACAGCCCTATAGCAATCAGCCCCAGCATTTT. The chain combines TRBV20-1 with TRBJ1-5; TRBD1 is a possible D gene (5 bases). Germline V CDR1 and CDR2: DFQATT, SNEGSKA (reference sequence). The CDR3 has 14 residues. V was cut by 6 bases and J by 0 bases, with 12 bases left in between.

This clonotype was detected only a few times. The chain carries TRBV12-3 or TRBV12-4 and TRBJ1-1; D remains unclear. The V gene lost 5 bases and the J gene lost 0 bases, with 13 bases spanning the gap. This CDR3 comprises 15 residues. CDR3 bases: TGTGCCAGCAGTACCTGGGCCTTTATGAACACTGAAGCTTTCTTT. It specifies CASSTWAFMNTEAFF.

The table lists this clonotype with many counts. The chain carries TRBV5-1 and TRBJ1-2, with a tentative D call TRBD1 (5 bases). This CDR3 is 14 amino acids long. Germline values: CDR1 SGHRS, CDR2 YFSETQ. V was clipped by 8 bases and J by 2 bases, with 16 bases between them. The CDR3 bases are TGCGCCAGTAGGCTGGACATAGGGAACTATGGCTACACCTTC. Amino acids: CASRLDIGNYGYTF.

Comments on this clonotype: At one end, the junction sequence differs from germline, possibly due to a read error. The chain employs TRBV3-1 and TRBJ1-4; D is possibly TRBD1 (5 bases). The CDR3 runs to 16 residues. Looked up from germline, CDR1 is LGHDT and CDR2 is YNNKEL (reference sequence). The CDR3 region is CASCQVGAGPNEKLFF. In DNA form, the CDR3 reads TGTGCCAGCTGCCAAGTAGGGGCAGGGCCTAATGAAAAACTGTTTTTT.

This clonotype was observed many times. The CDR3 DNA follows: TGCGCCAGCAGCTTGGCGATTAGCGGGAGGGCCATCGATGAGCAGTTCTTC. Residues: CASSLAISGRAIDEQFF. The gene calls are TRBV5-1 and TRBJ2-1; 11 bases agree with TRBD2. CDR3 size: 17 residues. CDR1 is SGHRS, CDR2 YFSETQ, per germline. J was trimmed by 8 bases and V by 0 bases; bases with no gene match: 10.

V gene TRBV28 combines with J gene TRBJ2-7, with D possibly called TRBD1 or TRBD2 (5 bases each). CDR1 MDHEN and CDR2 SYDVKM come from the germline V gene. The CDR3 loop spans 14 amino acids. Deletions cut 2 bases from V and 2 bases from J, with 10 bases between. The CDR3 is CASSLIKGPYEQYV. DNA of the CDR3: TGTGCCAGCAGTTTAATAAAGGGACCCTACGAGCAGTACGTC.

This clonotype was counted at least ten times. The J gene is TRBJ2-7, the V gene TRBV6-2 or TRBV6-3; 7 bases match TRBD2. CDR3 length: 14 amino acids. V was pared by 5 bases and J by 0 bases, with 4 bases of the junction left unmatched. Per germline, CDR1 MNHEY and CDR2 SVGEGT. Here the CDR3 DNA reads TGTGCCAGCAGTACTCGACTAGCCTCCTACGAGCAGTACGTC. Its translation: CASSTRLASYEQYV.

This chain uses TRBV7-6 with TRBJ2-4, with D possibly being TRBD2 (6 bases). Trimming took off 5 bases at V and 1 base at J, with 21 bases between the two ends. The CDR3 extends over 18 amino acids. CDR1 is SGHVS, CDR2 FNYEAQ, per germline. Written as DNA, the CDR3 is TGTGCCAGCAGCCCCCCCTCGGAGGGGTTAGGTGCCAAAAACATTCAGTACTTC. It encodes CASSPPSEGLGAKNIQYF.

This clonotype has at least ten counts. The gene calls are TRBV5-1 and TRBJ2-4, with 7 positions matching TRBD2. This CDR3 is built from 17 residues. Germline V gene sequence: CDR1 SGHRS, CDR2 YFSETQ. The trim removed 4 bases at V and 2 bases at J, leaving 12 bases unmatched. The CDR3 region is CASSPVASGLTKNIQYF. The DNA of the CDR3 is TGCGCCAGCAGCCCCGTCGCTAGCGGCCTTACCAAAAACATTCAGTACTTC.

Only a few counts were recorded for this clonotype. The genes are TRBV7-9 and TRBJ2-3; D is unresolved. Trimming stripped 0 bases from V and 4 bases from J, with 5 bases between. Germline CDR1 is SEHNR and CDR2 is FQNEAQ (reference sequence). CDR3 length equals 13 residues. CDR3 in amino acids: CASSLAIADTQYF. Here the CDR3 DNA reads TGTGCCAGCAGCTTAGCGATAGCAGATACGCAGTATTTT.

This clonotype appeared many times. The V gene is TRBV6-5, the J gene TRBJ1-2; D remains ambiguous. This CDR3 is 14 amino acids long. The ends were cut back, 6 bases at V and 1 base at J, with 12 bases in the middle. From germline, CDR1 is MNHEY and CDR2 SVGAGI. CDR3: CASRSHIGNYGYTF. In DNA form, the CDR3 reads TGTGCCAGCAGGAGCCATATCGGTAACTATGGCTACACCTTC.